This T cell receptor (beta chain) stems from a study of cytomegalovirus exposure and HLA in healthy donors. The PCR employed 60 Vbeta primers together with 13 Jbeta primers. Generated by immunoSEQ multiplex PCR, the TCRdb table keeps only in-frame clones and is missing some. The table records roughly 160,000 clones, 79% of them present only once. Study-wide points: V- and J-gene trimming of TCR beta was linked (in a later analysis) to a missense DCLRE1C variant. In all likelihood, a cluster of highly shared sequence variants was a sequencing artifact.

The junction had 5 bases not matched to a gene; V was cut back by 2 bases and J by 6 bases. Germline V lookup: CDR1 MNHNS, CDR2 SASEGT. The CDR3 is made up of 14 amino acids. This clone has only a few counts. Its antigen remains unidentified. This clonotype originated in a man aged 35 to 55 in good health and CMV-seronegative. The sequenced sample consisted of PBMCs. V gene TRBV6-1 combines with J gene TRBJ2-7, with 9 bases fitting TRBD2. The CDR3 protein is CASSEKVLAGEQYF. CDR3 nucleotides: TGTGCCAGCAGTGAAAAGGTACTAGCGGGCGAGCAGTACTTC.